Below are 9 T cell receptor beta chains sequenced from a single sample in a study of naive and memory T cell subsets. An oligonucleotide containing a UMI was ligated to the 3' end of TCR cDNA. Four PCR rounds used nested alpha and beta constant region primers plus the SP2 primer. In TCRdb, the 5' RACE reads were re-called with MiXCR into one record per CDR3 protein. The sample has tens of thousands of distinct CDR3 sequences, about 7.2% seen once. All receptors derive from a male donor in good health.

The chain has TRBV10-3 and TRBJ2-7; 11 nucleotides align to TRBD1. The CDR3 is made up of 14 amino acids. The V gene end was trimmed by 3 bases and the J gene end by 6 bases; junction bases not matched to a gene: 4. Germline values: CDR1 ENHRY, CDR2 SYGVKD. The CDR3 here is CAISEEDRGLEQYF. Here the CDR3 DNA reads TGTGCCATCAGTGAAGAGGACAGGGGGCTCGAGCAGTACTTC.

The table lists this clonotype with many counts. The rearrangement links TRBV12-3 or TRBV12-4 to TRBJ2-7; D might be TRBD1 or TRBD2, each matching 5 bases. The CDR3 has 14 residues. V was pared by 1 base and J by 0 bases, with 7 bases between. This CDR3 reads CASSLGGRSYEQYF. CDR3 in DNA: TGTGCCAGCAGTTTAGGGGGACGCTCCTACGAGCAGTACTTC.

This clonotype has just a few counts. The V and J genes are TRBV12-3 or TRBV12-4 and TRBJ2-7; no clear D gene. CDR3 size: 15 residues. V was shortened by 0 bases and J by 5 bases, with 14 bases between the two germline ends. Here the CDR3 DNA reads TGTGCCAGCAGTTTAGCGAATAGATTGCTGGACGAGCAGTACTTC. It codes for CASSLANRLLDEQYF.

This clonotype appeared a few times. The V gene is TRBV27, the J gene TRBJ2-1; 7 bases are a match to TRBD2. This CDR3 spans 20 amino acids. From germline, CDR1 is MNHEY and CDR2 SMNVEV (reference sequence). With V trimmed by 5 bases and J by 0 bases, 19 bases remained unmatched. The chain's CDR3 is CASSPPFGEGRVSSYNEQFF. The CDR3, as DNA: TGTGCCAGCAGTCCCCCTTTCGGGGAGGGCCGCGTCAGCTCCTACAATGAGCAGTTCTTC.

This clonotype was found a few times. The gene calls are TRBV27 and TRBJ1-5; D uncertain. The CDR3 has 14 residues. Trimming cost V 2 bases and J 5 bases, with 10 bases left between them. Germline lookup yields CDR1 MNHEY and CDR2 SMNVEV (reference sequence). The chain's CDR3 is CASSLGGVHQPQHF. CDR3 in DNA: TGTGCCAGCAGTTTAGGCGGGGTTCATCAGCCCCAGCATTTT.

This clonotype was picked up many times. The V gene is TRBV19, the J gene TRBJ2-7; possibly TRBD1 or TRBD2 for D (6 bases each). The germline gives CDR1 LNHDA, CDR2 SQIVND (reference sequence). CDR3 length: 14 residues. The germline V and J ends were trimmed by 7 bases and 4 bases, with 17 bases remaining between them. The CDR3 is CASTQGPTSYEQYF. CDR3 nucleotide sequence: TGTGCCAGTACCCAGGGGCCGACTAGTTACGAGCAGTACTTC.

This clonotype was seen only a few times. The V call is TRBV29-1, the J call TRBJ2-7, with a weak D call TRBD1 (5 bases). This CDR3 contains 14 residues. The V end lost 3 bases, the J end lost 1 base, and 13 bases lay between the germline ends. The germline V gene has CDR1 SQVTM and CDR2 ANQGSEA. The CDR3 spells CSVEVPGPSYEQYF. Here the CDR3 DNA reads TGCAGCGTTGAGGTCCCAGGGCCATCCTACGAGCAGTACTTC.

In this sample, this clonotype turned up a few times. The gene calls are TRBV4-1 and TRBJ2-7; tentative D call: TRBD1 (6 bases). V was cut by 0 bases and J by 3 bases, with 12 bases left in between. This CDR3 region has 15 residues. Germline-derived CDR1 and CDR2 are MGHRA and YSYEKL. The CDR3 nucleotides are TGCGCCAGCAGCCAAGAGTACAGGGTGATCTACGAGCAGTACTTC. Translating it yields CASSQEYRVIYEQYF.

This clonotype was picked up many times. V gene TRBV5-1 combines with J gene TRBJ1-3; a weak D match, TRBD1 (5 bases). V lost 4 bases, J lost 0 bases, and 11 bases lay in between. There are 15 residues in the CDR3. From germline, CDR1 is SGHRS and CDR2 YFSETQ. The CDR3 bases are TGCGCCAGCAGCGGGGACGGCTACTCTGGAAACACCATATATTTT. This sequence encodes CASSGDGYSGNTIYF.